Listed here are 9 T cell receptor beta chains from one sample, sequenced in a study of CD8 T cells in Susac syndrome. The RNA input was roughly 0.45 to 1 ug, and it was reverse transcribed with random hexamers. Each CDR3 protein is one row after TCRdb ran MiXCR on the immunoSEQ multiplex PCR reads. Found here are approximately 180,000 distinct CDR3 sequences, almost 96% of them singletons; the top ten hold approximately 0.1%. The sample taken for sequencing was CD4+ T cells from PBMCs. The receptors were sampled from a human donor with multiple sclerosis.

The chain combines TRBV15 with TRBJ2-2; TRBD2 matches 13 bases. The J segment lost 7 bases and the V segment lost 4 bases, leaving 6 bases of the junction unmatched. This CDR3 has 16 amino acids. CDR1 is LNHNV, CDR2 YYDKDF, per germline (reference sequence). Here the CDR3 reads CATSTGTSGVVGELFF. Here the CDR3 DNA reads TGTGCCACCAGCACAGGGACTAGCGGGGTGGTCGGGGAGCTGTTTTTT.

This chain links TRBV6-2 or TRBV6-3 with TRBJ2-5; D gene uncertain. CDR1 and CDR2 (germline): MNHEY, SVGEGT. This CDR3 is 14 amino acids long. Trimming removed 0 bases at V and 7 bases at J, with 12 bases between. Written as DNA, the CDR3 is TGTGCCAGCAGTTACTCGATGAGTCTCTGGACCCAGTACTTC. Encoded protein: CASSYSMSLWTQYF.

This chain joins TRBV6-5 and TRBJ1-1; D gene unclear. This CDR3 spans 13 amino acids. The V end lost 7 bases, the J end lost 0 bases, and 9 bases lay between the germline ends. Germline V gives CDR1 MNHEY, CDR2 SVGAGI. CDR3 sequence reads: CASTTGVNTEAFF. In DNA, the CDR3 is TGTGCCAGCACCACCGGGGTGAACACTGAAGCTTTCTTT.

CDR3 residues: CASSQSTGGYTF. The CDR3 nucleotides are TGTGCCAGCAGCCAATCCACGGGAGGCTACACCTTC. This chain joins TRBV3-1 and TRBJ1-2; D remains unclear. CDR1 is LGHDT and CDR2 is YNNKEL in the germline V gene (reference sequence). V shed 2 bases and J shed 8 bases, with 9 bases lying between them. This CDR3 spans 12 amino acids.

The table lists this clonotype with a count of one. V usage is TRBV9 and J usage is TRBJ1-1, with TRBD1 matching 7 bases. The CDR3 is made up of 15 amino acids. Trimming took 4 bases from V and 1 from J; bases not matched to a gene: 7. Germline V gives CDR1 SGDLS, CDR2 YYNGEE. The CDR3 loop reads CASSSRGQPNTEAFF. The DNA for the CDR3 is TGTGCCAGCAGCTCGAGGGGACAGCCGAACACTGAAGCTTTCTTT.

The genes are TRBV18 and TRBJ2-3, with D perhaps matching TRBD2 (6 bases). Deletions cut 3 bases from V and 0 bases from J, with 10 bases between. This CDR3 has 15 residues. The germline V gene has CDR1 KGHSH and CDR2 LQKENI. CDR3 DNA sequence: TGTGCCAGCTCACCCCGACGGGAGAGCACAGATACGCAGTATTTT. Amino acid sequence: CASSPRRESTDTQYF.

The chain combines TRBV7-2 with TRBJ2-5, with D hard to call. This CDR3 spans 13 amino acids. In germline, CDR1 is SGHTA, CDR2 FQGNSA. V dropped 3 bases and J dropped 5 bases, with 10 bases sitting between them. CDR3 protein: CASSLALLETQYF. CDR3 sequence (DNA): TGTGCCAGCAGCTTGGCCCTTCTGGAGACCCAGTACTTC.

The chain combines TRBV7-2 with TRBJ2-3; 7 bases align to TRBD2. V dropped 5 bases and J dropped 4; count of bases not matched to a gene: 12. Per germline, CDR1 SGHTA and CDR2 FQGNSA. The CDR3 is made up of 16 amino acids. CDR3 DNA: TGTGCCAGCAGCGTGAGACTAGCCCCGGGGGCAGATACGCAGTATTTT. Its protein is CASSVRLAPGADTQYF.

The chain employs TRBV29-1 and TRBJ2-3; D gene uncertain. CDR3 length: 13 residues. The ends were cut back, 7 bases at V and 1 base at J, with 12 bases in the middle. Germline CDR1 reads SQVTM; CDR2 reads ANQGSEA. CDR3: CSAVQFRTDTQYF. In nucleotides, the CDR3 is TGCAGCGCTGTACAGTTCCGCACAGATACGCAGTATTTT.